Detailed here is one TCR beta chain. The data were taken from a study of blood T cell repertoires in COVID-19. The table came from immunoSEQ multiplex PCR; TCRdb's copy has only in-frame clones and leaves some out. The sample records approximately 46,000 clones, about 90% being singletons. The germline CDR1 and CDR2 sequences are ENHRY and SYGVKD. This CDR3 is built from 13 residues. Trimming took off 4 bases at V and 4 bases at J, with 10 bases between the two ends. The sequence came from a man aged 45-65 years with active COVID-19. This rearrangement joins TRBV10-3 to TRBJ2-5; D possibly corresponds to TRBD2 (6 bases). Sequencing was carried out using peripheral blood. The CDR3 DNA sequence: TGTGCCATCAGTGTCGCGGGGACAGAGACCCAGTACTTC. As protein: CAISVAGTETQYF.